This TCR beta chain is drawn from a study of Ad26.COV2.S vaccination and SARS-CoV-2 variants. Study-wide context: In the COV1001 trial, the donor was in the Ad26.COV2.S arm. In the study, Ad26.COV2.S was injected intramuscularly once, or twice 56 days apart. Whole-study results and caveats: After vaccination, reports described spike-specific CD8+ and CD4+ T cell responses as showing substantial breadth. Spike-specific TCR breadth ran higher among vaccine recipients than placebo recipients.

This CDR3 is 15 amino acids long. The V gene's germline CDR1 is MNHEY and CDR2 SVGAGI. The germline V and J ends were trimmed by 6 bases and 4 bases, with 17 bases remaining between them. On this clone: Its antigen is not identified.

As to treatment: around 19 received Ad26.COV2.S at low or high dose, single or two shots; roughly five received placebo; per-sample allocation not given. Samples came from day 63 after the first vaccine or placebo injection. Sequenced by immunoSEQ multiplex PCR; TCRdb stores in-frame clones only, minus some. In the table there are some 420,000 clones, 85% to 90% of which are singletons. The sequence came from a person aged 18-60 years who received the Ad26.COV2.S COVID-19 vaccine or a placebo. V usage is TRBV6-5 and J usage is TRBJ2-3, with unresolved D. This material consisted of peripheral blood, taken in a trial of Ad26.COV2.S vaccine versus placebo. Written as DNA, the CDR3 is TGTGCCAGCAGGAGATCACCAAATCGCGCAGATACGCAGTATTTT. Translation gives CASRRSPNRADTQYF.